Given below is one T cell receptor beta chain in context. Germline CDR1 and CDR2: MDHEN and SYDVKM. The CDR3 runs to 15 residues. The ends were cut back, 6 bases at V and 2 bases at J, with 14 bases in the middle. This sample is drawn from a study of shared clonotypes between healthy human individuals. Method: immunoSEQ multiplex PCR; TCRdb's copy keeps in-frame clones and lacks some. The sample lists about 680,000 clones; around four fifths were seen once. The V gene is TRBV28, the J gene TRBJ1-5, with D possibly TRBD1 on 5 matching bases. The sequencing sample was made of memory CD4+ T cells sorted from blood. Subset given: CD45RA-negative fraction. This clonotype originated in a woman under 40 in good health. In DNA, the CDR3 is TGTGCCAGCAGAAAGTATGGACAAGGCAATCAGCCCCAGCATTTT. This codes for CASRKYGQGNQPQHF.